Listed here are 17 T cell receptor beta chains from one sample, sequenced in a study of graft-versus-host responses after intestinal transplantation. The protocol was immunoSEQ multiplex PCR, while the TCRdb copy is restricted to in-frame clones and leaves out a portion. The sample contains roughly 18,000 clones, about two fifths of which appear only once. The material was alloreactive CD4+ T cells from a mixed lymphocyte reaction culture, obtained before intestinal transplant. The sample's subset: CFSE-low proliferating T cells sorted from roughly six-day pre-transplant mixed lymphocyte reaction (GvH or HvG direction). These receptors were taken from a human patient who received an intestinal transplant.

The V call is TRBV5-1, the J call TRBJ2-2; possible D gene TRBD2, 7 bases. The CDR3 has 15 residues. Germline assignment: CDR1 SGHRS and CDR2 YFSETQ. The V end lost 4 bases, the J end lost 5 bases, and 15 bases lay between the germline ends. DNA for the CDR3: TGCGCCAGCAGCAGGGGGGGGCCGACAACCGGGGAGCTGTTTTTT. This translates into CASSRGGPTTGELFF. Together with reference TRBV5-1 and TRBJ2-2, the CDR3 gives the full variable domain: KAGVTQTPRYLIKTRGQQVTLSCSPISGHRSVSWYQQTPGQGLQFLFEYFSETQRNKGNFPGRFSGRQFSNSRSEMNVSTLELGDSALYLCASSRGGPTTGELFFGEGSRLTVL.

This chain uses TRBV5-1 with TRBJ2-7; D is perhaps TRBD1 (5 bases). V was shortened by 0 bases and J by 3 bases, with 13 bases between the two germline ends. Germline loops: CDR1 SGHRS, CDR2 YFSETQ. The CDR3 runs 15 residues. DNA of the CDR3: TGCGCCAGCAGCTTGGTTGACGGACAAAACTACGAGCAGTACTTC. Its protein product is CASSLVDGQNYEQYF. The variable domain in full, completed from reference TRBV5-1 and TRBJ2-7, reads KAGVTQTPRYLIKTRGQQVTLSCSPISGHRSVSWYQQTPGQGLQFLFEYFSETQRNKGNFPGRFSGRQFSNSRSEMNVSTLELGDSALYLCASSLVDGQNYEQYFGPGTRLTVT.

This chain joins TRBV30 and TRBJ1-5; tentative D call: TRBD1 (5 bases). Trimming cost V 2 bases and J 2 bases, with 7 bases left between them. The germline gives CDR1 GTSNPN, CDR2 SVGIG (reference sequence). This CDR3 spans 13 amino acids. The CDR3 DNA sequence: TGTGCCTGGAGTTGGGGGGGCAATCAGCCCCAGCATTTT. It translates to CAWSWGGNQPQHF.

This clone has a handful of counts. The chain carries TRBV4-2 and TRBJ2-1, with TRBD2 as a possible D gene (5 bases). The CDR3 loop spans 15 amino acids. From germline, CDR1 is LGHNA and CDR2 YNFKEQ. The V gene lost 0 bases and the J gene lost 7 bases, with 13 bases spanning the gap. CDR3 protein: CASSQDSGFRNEQFF. The CDR3 DNA reads as TGTGCCAGCAGCCAAGATTCGGGGTTCCGGAATGAGCAGTTCTTC.

The chain employs TRBV7-9 and TRBJ2-1, with 12 bases matching TRBD2. The CDR3 covers 19 residues. The junction had 11 bases not matched to a gene; V was cut back by 5 bases and J by 0 bases. From germline, CDR1 is SEHNR and CDR2 FQNEAQ (reference sequence). For the CDR3, the DNA is TGTGCCAGCAGCAGACTAGCGGGGGCCCTTTTTCTCTCCTACAATGAGCAGTTCTTC. This encodes CASSRLAGALFLSYNEQFF.

This clone was found a few times. This sequence joins TRBV5-4 and TRBJ1-1; D is ambiguous. The CDR3 runs to 13 residues. In germline, CDR1 is SGHNT, CDR2 YYREEE (reference sequence). Between the trimmed V and J ends, which lost 3 bases and 4 bases, there was a span of 10 bases. The chain's CDR3 is CASSWEVATEAFF. The DNA of the CDR3 is TGTGCCAGCAGCTGGGAGGTGGCCACTGAAGCTTTCTTT.

The chain couples TRBV4-2 to TRBJ2-1; weak D call: TRBD2 (5 bases). The CDR3 loop spans 14 amino acids. V lost 1 base, J lost 7 bases, and 11 bases lay in between. From germline, CDR1 is LGHNA and CDR2 YNFKEQ. CDR3 sequence: CASSQVGLPNEQFF. For the CDR3, the DNA is TGTGCCAGCAGCCAAGTTGGACTCCCGAATGAGCAGTTCTTC.

The table lists this clone with a few counts. The rearrangement uses TRBV10-3 and TRBJ2-3; weak D call: TRBD2 (6 bases). Deletions cut 2 bases from V and 1 base from J, with 13 bases between. This CDR3 has 16 amino acids. Germline CDR1 ENHRY, CDR2 SYGVKD. The CDR3 sequence: CAISERGTGRTDTQYF. CDR3 coding DNA: TGTGCCATCAGTGAGCGGGGGACGGGACGCACAGATACGCAGTATTTT.

J is TRBJ2-3 and V is TRBV7-8; D unclear. CDR3 length: 14 amino acids. Per the germline V gene, CDR1 is SGHVS and CDR2 is FQNEAQ. Trimming shortened V by 1 base and J by 8 bases, and 13 bases separated the two germline ends. The CDR3 DNA sequence: TGTGCCAGCAGCTTAGGGCCGGGTAAAGGTACGCAGTATTTT. This gives the protein CASSLGPGKGTQYF.

Written as DNA, the CDR3 is TGTGCCAGCAGTACCGGAGGATCGGGCGCCCAGCATTTT. Translation gives CASSTGGSGAQHF. J is TRBJ1-5 and V is TRBV6-1; D unresolved. V was pared by 5 bases and J by 11 bases, with 16 bases between. CDR1 MNHNS and CDR2 SASEGT come from the germline V gene. The CDR3 spans 13 residues.

This chain joins TRBV19 and TRBJ1-1, with 7 nucleotides matching TRBD1. This CDR3 has 17 amino acids. V shed 5 bases, J shed 11 bases, and the junction held 23 bases outside the gene matches. Germline lookup yields CDR1 LNHDA and CDR2 SQIVND (reference sequence). CDR3 sequence (DNA): TGTGCCAGTAGTGTCGGCGCTTTCCTACTATCGGGACAGCGGGCTTTCTTT. As protein: CASSVGAFLLSGQRAFF.

The chain uses TRBV7-9 and TRBJ2-1, with D possibly TRBD2 on 5 matching bases. Germline loops: CDR1 SEHNR, CDR2 FQNEAQ (reference sequence). This CDR3 region has 12 residues. The V end was cut by 6 bases, the J end by 10 bases, with 13 bases between. CDR3 DNA sequence: TGTGCCAGCAGACTAGACGGATACGAGCAGTTCTTC. It encodes CASRLDGYEQFF.

This clone was observed a handful of times. The chain employs TRBV7-3 and TRBJ2-5; TRBD2 aligns across 8 bases. This CDR3 spans 15 amino acids. In germline, CDR1 is SGHTA, CDR2 FQGTGA. Losses at the gene ends were 4 bases for V and 0 bases for J; bases not matched to a gene: 4. The CDR3 DNA sequence: TGTGCCAGCAGCTCTGGCGGGGGGCACCAAGAGACCCAGTACTTC. This codes for CASSSGGGHQETQYF.

This clone was detected once. The J gene is TRBJ2-4, the V gene TRBV4-1; TRBD2 aligns across 10 bases. CDR1 and CDR2 from the germline V gene are MGHRA and YSYEKL. The CDR3 is 17 residues long. The ends lost 1 base at V and 4 bases at J; junction bases unmatched: 7. CDR3 loop: CASSQGPPAGGKNIQYF. CDR3 DNA sequence: TGCGCCAGCAGCCAAGGCCCCCCAGCGGGGGGGAAAAACATTCAGTACTTC.

The gene calls are TRBV19 and TRBJ1-2, with D possibly being TRBD1 (6 bases). Germline V gene lookup returns CDR1 LNHDA and CDR2 SQIVND (reference sequence). The CDR3 extends over 13 amino acids. Trimming removed 1 base at V and 5 bases at J, with 8 bases between. This chain's CDR3 is CASSIGRGYGYTF. DNA of the CDR3: TGTGCCAGTAGTATAGGGAGGGGGTATGGCTACACCTTC.

This clone was counted a few times. The chain joins TRBV5-8 to TRBJ2-5; 10 bases line up with TRBD1. V lost 3 bases, J lost 5 bases, and 7 bases stayed unmatched. The CDR3 runs to 15 residues. The germline V gene encodes CDR1 SGHTS and CDR2 YDEGEE. The CDR3 sequence is CASSWTGTGAETQYF. The CDR3 DNA reads as TGTGCCAGCAGCTGGACCGGGACAGGGGCGGAGACCCAGTACTTC.

This clone has more than one count but fewer than ten. The V and J genes are TRBV28 and TRBJ1-2; weak D call: TRBD1 (5 bases). The germline V gene has CDR1 MDHEN and CDR2 SYDVKM. V dropped 3 bases and J dropped 4 bases, with 15 bases sitting between them. This CDR3 spans 15 amino acids. The CDR3 DNA sequence: TGTGCCAGCAGTTTGACAGAGATAAATCTCTATGGCTACACCTTC. This encodes CASSLTEINLYGYTF.